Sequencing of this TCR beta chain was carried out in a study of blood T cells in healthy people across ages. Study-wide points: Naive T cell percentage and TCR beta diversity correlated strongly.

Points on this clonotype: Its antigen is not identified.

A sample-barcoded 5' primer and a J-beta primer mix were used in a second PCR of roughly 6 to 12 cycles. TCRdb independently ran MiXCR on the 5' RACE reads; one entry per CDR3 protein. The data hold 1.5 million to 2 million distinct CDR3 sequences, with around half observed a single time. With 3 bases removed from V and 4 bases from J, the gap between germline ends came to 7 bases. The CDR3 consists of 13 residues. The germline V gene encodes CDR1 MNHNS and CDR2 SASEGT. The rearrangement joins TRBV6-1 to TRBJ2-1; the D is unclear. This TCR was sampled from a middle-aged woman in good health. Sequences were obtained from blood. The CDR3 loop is CASSEQDYNEQFF. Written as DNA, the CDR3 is TGTGCCAGCAGTGAGCAGGATTACAATGAGCAGTTCTTC.